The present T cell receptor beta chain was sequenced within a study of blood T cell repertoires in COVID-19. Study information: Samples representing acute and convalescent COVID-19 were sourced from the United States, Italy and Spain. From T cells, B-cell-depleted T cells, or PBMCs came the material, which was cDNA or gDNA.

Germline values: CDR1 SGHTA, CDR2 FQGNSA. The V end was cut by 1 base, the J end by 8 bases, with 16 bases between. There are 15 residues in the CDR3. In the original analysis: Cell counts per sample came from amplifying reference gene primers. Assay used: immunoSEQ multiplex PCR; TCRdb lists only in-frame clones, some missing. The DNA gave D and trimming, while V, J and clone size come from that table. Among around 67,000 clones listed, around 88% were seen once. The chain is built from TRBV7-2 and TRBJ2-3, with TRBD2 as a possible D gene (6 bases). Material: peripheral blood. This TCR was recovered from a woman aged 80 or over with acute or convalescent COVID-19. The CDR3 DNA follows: TGTGCCAGCAGCTTAGTCGGGGGAGCCCAGTCTACGCAGTATTTT. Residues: CASSLVGGAQSTQYF.